This T cell receptor (beta chain) derives from a study of identical twins. This clonotype was seen at least ten times. The ends lost 5 bases at V and 1 base at J; junction bases unmatched: 9. The CDR3 consists of 15 residues. The germline gives CDR1 DFQATT, CDR2 SNEGSKA (reference sequence). Using its own MiXCR run on the 5' RACE reads, TCRdb lists one record per CDR3 protein. The sample carries about 200,000 distinct CDR3 sequences, 10% recorded once. Sample: memory T cells sorted from blood. V and J are TRBV20-1 and TRBJ2-7, with 9 bases fitting TRBD2. The receptor comes from a man aged 50-59 years in good health. The CDR3 is CSALDRAGGSYEQYF. The DNA for the CDR3 is TGCAGTGCTCTGGACCGGGCGGGAGGGTCCTACGAGCAGTACTTC.